This T cell receptor (beta chain) was identified during a study of blood T cell repertoires in COVID-19. Study context: Both acute and convalescent COVID-19 samples were obtained from the United States, Italy and Spain. The cDNA or gDNA used as material had been derived from T cells, B-cell-depleted T cells, or PBMCs.

The authors' processing: Estimation of nucleated cell counts was performed using reference gene primer amplification. Profiling relied on immunoSEQ multiplex PCR, and the TCRdb table lists in-frame clones only, not all of them. That table gives V, J and clone size, and the DNA gave D and trimming. The profile covers 50,000 to 65,000 clones, with about 86% appearing a single time and 1.2% taken by the ten largest. The CDR3 sequence is 13 residues long. Sequencing was carried out using peripheral blood. This sequence joins TRBV21-1 and TRBJ1-4. TRBV21-1 is designated a pseudogene. The clonotype comes from a man aged 35 to 55 with acute or convalescent COVID-19. This chain's CDR3 is CASSPWEGEKLFF. CDR3 bases: TGTGCCAGCAGCCCCTGGGAGGGTGAAAAACTGTTTTTT.